The T cell receptor (beta chain) described here comes from a study of CXCR3-negative and CXCR3-positive naive CD8 T cells. Findings of the study overall: Researchers reported similar TRBV-TRBJ usage in naive CXCR3-negative and CXCR3-positive cells, though memory differed. Naive subsets were similarly diverse, while memory CD8+ repertoires were much less diverse.

TRB cDNA was prepared as libraries by UMI-labeled 5' RACE. TCRdb reprocessed the 5' RACE reads, with one entry per CDR3 protein and no DNA. This sample's clone table lists about 41,000 distinct CDR3 sequences. This CDR3 is 17 amino acids long. CDR1 and CDR2 from the germline V gene are SGHRS and YFSETQ. On this clonotype: Its specificity is not known.

V gene TRBV5-1 combines with J gene TRBJ2-1. Sequencing was done on a sample of memory CD8+ T cells from blood. The receptor's source is a human donor in good health. Some clones in this sample may be carry-over from other donors' samples. The CDR3 region is CASSLGAAGAAYNEQFF.